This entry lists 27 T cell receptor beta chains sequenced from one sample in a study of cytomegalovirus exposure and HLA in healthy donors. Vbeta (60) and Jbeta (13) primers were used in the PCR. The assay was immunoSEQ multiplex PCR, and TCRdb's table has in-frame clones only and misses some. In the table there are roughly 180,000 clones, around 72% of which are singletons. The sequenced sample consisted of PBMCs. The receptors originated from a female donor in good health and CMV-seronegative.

The CDR3 reads CAISPMTGDYEQYF. In DNA form, the CDR3 reads TGTGCCATCAGCCCGATGACAGGGGACTACGAGCAGTACTTC. V is TRBV10-3 and J is TRBJ2-7; 8 bases align to TRBD1. V was pared by 6 bases and J by 3 bases, with 7 bases of the junction left unmatched. Per germline, CDR1 ENHRY and CDR2 SYGVKD. CDR3 size: 14 residues.

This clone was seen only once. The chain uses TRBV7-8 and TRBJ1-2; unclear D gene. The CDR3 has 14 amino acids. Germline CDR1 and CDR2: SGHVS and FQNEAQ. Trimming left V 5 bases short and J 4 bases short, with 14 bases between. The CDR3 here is CASSPELILYGYTF. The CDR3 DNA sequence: TGTGCCAGCAGCCCCGAACTTATACTCTATGGCTACACCTTC.

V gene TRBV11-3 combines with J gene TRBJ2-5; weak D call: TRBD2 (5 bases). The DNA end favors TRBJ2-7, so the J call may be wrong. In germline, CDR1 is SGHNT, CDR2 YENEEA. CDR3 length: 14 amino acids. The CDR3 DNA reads TGTGCCAGCAGCTTAGACGGGATCACGTCCGAGCAGTACTTC. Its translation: CASSLDGITSEQYF.

The CDR3 coding sequence is TGTGCCAGCAGCCAATCTGGGACTACCTACAATGAGCAGTTCTTC. Protein: CASSQSGTTYNEQFF. This chain joins TRBV14 and TRBJ2-1; 7 positions agree with TRBD2. Germline lookup yields CDR1 SGHDN and CDR2 FVKESK. The CDR3 runs to 15 residues. The ends lost 2 bases at V and 2 bases at J; junction bases unmatched: 3.

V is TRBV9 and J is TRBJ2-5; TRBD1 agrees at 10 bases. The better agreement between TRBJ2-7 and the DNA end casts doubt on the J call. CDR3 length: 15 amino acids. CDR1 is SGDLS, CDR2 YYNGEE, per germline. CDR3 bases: TGTGCCAGCAGCGTAGGGACAGGGGGTTCCTACGAGCAGTACTTC. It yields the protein CASSVGTGGSYEQYF.

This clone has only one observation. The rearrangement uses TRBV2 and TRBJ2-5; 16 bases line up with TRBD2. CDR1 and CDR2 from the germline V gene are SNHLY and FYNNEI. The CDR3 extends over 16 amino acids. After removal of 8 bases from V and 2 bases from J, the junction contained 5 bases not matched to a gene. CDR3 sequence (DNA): TGTGCCAGCTCCCGGGGACTAGCGGGGGGGCAAGAGACCCAGTACTTC. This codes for CASSRGLAGGQETQYF. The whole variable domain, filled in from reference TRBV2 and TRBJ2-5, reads EPEVTQTPSHQVTQMGQEVILRCVPISNHLYFYWYRQILGQKVEFLVSFYNNEISEKSEIFDDQFSVERPDGSNFTLKIRSTKLEDSAMYFCASSRGLAGGQETQYFGPGTRLLVL.

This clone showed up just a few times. The CDR3: CASSPGGPYQPQHF. The CDR3 bases are TGTGCCAGCAGCCCCGGTGGGCCCTATCAGCCCCAGCATTTT. The chain has TRBV5-8 and TRBJ1-5; no firm D call. The CDR3 spans 14 residues. The germline gives CDR1 SGHTS, CDR2 YDEGEE. Trimming pared 4 bases from V and 5 bases from J, leaving 13 bases between. The entire variable domain, with the rest obtained from reference TRBV5-8 and TRBJ1-5, is as follows: EAGVTQSPTHLIKTRGQQATLRCSPISGHTSVYWYQQALGLGLQFLLWYDEGEERNRGNFPPRFSGRQFPNYSSELNVNALELEDSALYLCASSPGGPYQPQHFGDGTRLSIL.

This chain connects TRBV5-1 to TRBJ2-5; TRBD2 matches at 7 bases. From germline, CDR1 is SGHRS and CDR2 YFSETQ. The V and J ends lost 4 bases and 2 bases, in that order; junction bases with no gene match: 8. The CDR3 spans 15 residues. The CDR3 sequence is CASSLRAGKQETQYF. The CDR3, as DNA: TGCGCCAGCAGCCTCAGAGCGGGGAAACAAGAGACCCAGTACTTC.

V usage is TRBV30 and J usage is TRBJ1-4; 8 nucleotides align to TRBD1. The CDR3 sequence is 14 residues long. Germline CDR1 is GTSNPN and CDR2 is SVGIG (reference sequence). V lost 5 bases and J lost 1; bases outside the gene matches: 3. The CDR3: CAWGTGLTNEKLFF. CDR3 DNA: TGTGCCTGGGGGACAGGTTTAACTAATGAAAAACTGTTTTTT.

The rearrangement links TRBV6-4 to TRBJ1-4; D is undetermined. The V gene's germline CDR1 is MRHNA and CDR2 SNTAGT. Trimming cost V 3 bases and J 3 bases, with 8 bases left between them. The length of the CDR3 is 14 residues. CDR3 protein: CASSERGSNEKLFF. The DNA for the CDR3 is TGTGCCAGCAGTGAACGGGGATCTAATGAAAAACTGTTTTTT.

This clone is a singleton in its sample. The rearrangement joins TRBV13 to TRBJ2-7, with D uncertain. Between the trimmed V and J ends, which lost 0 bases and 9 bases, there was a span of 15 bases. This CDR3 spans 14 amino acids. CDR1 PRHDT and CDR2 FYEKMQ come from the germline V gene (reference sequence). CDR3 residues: CASSLGPGASGQYF. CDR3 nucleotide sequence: TGTGCCAGCAGCTTAGGGCCGGGTGCTTCGGGGCAGTACTTC.

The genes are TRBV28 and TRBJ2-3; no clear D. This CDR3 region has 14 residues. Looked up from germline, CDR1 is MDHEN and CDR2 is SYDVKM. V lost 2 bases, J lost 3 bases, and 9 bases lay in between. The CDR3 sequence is CASSLARETDTQYF. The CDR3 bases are TGTGCCAGCAGTTTAGCTAGAGAAACAGATACGCAGTATTTT.

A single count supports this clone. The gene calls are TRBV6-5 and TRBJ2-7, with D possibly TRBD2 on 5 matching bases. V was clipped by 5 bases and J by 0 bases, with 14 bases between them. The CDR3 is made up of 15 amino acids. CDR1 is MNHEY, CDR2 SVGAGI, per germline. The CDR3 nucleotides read TGTGCCAGCAGTAGTCGGAGGCTCAGCTCCTACGAGCAGTACTTC. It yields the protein CASSSRRLSSYEQYF.

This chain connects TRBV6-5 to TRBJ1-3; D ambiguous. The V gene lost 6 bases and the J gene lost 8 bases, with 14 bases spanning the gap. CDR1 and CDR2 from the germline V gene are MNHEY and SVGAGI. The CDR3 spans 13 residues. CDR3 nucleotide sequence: TGTGCCAGCAGCTACGCGAGCGGGGACACCATATATTTT. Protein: CASSYASGDTIYF.

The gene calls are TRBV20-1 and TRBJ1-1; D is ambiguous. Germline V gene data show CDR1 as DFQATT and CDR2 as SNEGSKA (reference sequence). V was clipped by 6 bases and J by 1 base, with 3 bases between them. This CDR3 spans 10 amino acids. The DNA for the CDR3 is TGCAGTGCCTCGAACACTGAAGCTTTCTTT. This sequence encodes CSASNTEAFF.

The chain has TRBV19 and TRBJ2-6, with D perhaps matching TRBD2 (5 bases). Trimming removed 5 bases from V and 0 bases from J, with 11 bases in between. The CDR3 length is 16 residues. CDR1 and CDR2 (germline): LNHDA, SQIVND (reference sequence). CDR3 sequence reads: CASSLLVSSGANVLTF. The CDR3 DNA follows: TGTGCCAGTAGTCTACTAGTTAGCTCTGGGGCCAACGTCCTGACTTTC.

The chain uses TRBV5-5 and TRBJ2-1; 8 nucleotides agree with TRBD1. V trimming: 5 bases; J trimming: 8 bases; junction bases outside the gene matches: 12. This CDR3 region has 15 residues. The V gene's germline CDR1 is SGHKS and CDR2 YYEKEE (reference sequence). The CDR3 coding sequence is TGTGCCAGCAGTGGGCCGGGGACAGGTTTCGATGAGCAGTTCTTC. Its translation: CASSGPGTGFDEQFF.

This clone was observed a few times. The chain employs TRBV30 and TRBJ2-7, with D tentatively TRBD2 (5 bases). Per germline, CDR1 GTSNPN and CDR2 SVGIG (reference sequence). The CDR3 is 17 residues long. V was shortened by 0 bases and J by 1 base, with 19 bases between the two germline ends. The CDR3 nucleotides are TGTGCCTGGAGTGTATCTCGGACTGACCGGTTTTCCTACGAGCAGTACTTC. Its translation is CAWSVSRTDRFSYEQYF.

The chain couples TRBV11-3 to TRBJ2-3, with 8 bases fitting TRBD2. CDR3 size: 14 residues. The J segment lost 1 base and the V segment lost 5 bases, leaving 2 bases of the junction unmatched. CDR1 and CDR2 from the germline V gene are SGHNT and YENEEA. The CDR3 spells CASSPTSGTDTQYF. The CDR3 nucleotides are TGTGCCAGCAGCCCGACTAGCGGCACAGATACGCAGTATTTT.

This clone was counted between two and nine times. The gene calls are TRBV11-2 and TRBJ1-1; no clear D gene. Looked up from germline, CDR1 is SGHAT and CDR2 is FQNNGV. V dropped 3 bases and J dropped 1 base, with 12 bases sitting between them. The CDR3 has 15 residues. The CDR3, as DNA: TGTGCCAGCAGCTTGGCCAAGACGGGGAACACTGAAGCTTTCTTT. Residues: CASSLAKTGNTEAFF.

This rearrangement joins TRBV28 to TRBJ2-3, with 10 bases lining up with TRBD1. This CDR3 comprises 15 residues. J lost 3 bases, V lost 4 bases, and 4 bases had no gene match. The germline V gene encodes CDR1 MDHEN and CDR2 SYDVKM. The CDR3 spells CASSSRDRGTDTQYF. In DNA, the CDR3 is TGTGCCAGCAGTTCGCGGGACAGGGGTACAGATACGCAGTATTTT.

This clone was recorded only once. The CDR3 protein is CASRDRGPDTQYF. CDR3 nucleotides: TGTGCCAGCAGGGACAGGGGGCCTGATACGCAGTATTTT. V is TRBV11-2 and J is TRBJ2-3; 11 bases are a match to TRBD1. CDR1 is SGHAT and CDR2 is FQNNGV in the germline V gene. There are 13 residues in the CDR3. After removal of 6 bases from V and 6 bases from J, the junction contained 2 bases not matched to a gene.

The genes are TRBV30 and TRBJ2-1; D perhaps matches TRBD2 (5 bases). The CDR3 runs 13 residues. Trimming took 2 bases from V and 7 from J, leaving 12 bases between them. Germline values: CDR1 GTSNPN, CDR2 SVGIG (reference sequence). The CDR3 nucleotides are TGTGCCTGGAGTCAGTCAGCGGTGAATGAGCAGTTCTTC. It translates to CAWSQSAVNEQFF.

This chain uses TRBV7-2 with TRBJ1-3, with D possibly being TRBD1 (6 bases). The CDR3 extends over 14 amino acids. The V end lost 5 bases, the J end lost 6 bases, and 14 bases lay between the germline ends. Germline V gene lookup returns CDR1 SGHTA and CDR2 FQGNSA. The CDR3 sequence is CASSPWTAENTIYF. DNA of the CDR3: TGTGCCAGCAGCCCGTGGACAGCAGAAAACACCATATATTTT.

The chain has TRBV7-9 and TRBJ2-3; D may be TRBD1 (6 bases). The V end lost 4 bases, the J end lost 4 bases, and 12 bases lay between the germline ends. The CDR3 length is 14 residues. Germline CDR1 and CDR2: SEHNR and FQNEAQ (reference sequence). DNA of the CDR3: TGTGCCAGCAGCTCACAGGGTGGGGCAGATACGCAGTATTTT. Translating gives CASSSQGGADTQYF.

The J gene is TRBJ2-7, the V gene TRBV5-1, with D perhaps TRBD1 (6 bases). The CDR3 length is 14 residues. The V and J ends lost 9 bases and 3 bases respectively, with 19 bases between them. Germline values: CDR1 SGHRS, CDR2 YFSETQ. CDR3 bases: TGCGCCACCTCCTCCGGGACACCGGACTACGAGCAGTACTTC. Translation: CATSSGTPDYEQYF.

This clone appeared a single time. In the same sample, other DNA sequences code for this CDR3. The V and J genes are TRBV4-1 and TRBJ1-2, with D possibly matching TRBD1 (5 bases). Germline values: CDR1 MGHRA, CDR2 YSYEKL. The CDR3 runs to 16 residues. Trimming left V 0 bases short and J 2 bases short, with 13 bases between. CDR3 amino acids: CASSQDRGSLNYGYTF. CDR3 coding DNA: TGCGCCAGCAGCCAAGATCGGGGGAGTCTAAACTATGGCTACACCTTC.